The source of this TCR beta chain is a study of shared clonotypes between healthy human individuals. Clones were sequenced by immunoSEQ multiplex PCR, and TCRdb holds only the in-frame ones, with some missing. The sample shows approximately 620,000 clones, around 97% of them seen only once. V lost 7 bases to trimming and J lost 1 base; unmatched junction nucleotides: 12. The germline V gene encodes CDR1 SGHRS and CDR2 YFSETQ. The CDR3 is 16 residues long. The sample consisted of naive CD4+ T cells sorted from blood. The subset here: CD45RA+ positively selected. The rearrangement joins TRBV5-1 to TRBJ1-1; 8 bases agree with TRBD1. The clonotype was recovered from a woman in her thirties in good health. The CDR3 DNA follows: TGCGCCAGCCGTTCGCGGCGGGGACAGGAGAACACTGAAGCTTTCTTT. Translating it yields CASRSRRGQENTEAFF.